One and the same sample provided the 29 T cell receptor beta chains below, sequenced in a study of low-dose radiotherapy and immunotherapy resistance in tumors. Time point denoted: before trial treatment. TRAV and TRBV primers primed cDNA for both TCRalpha and TCRbeta. With a V-primer adapter and a constant-region primer, TCRs were amplified for roughly 21 PCR cycles. TCRdb used MiXCR to reprocess the reads, holding one entry per CDR3 protein. Counted here are tens of thousands of distinct CDR3 sequences, less than 40% occurring once; the ten biggest clones make up more than 9.5%. Material: PBMCs, obtained before treatment. The receptor source for this set is a female donor with ovarian cancer.

In DNA, the CDR3 is TGTGCCAGCAGTGAAGCCGGGACTGCGAACTATGGCTACACCTTC. Its protein product is CASSEAGTANYGYTF. The V and J genes are TRBV6-1 and TRBJ1-2, with D tentatively TRBD1 (5 bases). The CDR3 has 15 residues. Trimming pared 0 bases from V and 2 bases from J, leaving 10 bases between. Germline CDR1 is MNHNS and CDR2 is SASEGT.

This clonotype was picked up many times. The chain combines TRBV15 with TRBJ2-4, with D perhaps matching TRBD1 or TRBD2 (5 bases each). The CDR3 has 13 amino acids. Germline assignment: CDR1 LNHNV and CDR2 YYDKDF (reference sequence). Trimming cost V 3 bases and J 9 bases, with 12 bases left between them. CDR3 region: CATSSGRGVIQYF. CDR3 sequence (DNA): TGTGCCACCAGCAGTGGCCGGGGCGTCATTCAGTACTTC.

In its sample, this clonotype was seen many times. This chain uses TRBV20-1 with TRBJ2-1; 12 bases agree with TRBD2. The V gene end was trimmed by 6 bases and the J gene end by 8 bases; junction bases not matched to a gene: 11. This CDR3 contains 15 residues. Germline CDR1 is DFQATT and CDR2 is SNEGSKA (reference sequence). For the CDR3, the DNA is TGCAGTGCCGAAGGACTAGCGGGAAATATGGATGAGCAGTTCTTC. This codes for CSAEGLAGNMDEQFF.

The rearrangement uses TRBV9 and TRBJ2-5, with 8 bases identical to TRBD1. The CDR3 sequence is 15 residues long. Germline CDR1 reads SGDLS; CDR2 reads YYNGEE. Trimming removed 3 bases from V and 2 bases from J; junction bases left unmatched: 6. The CDR3 sequence is CASSARQGMQETQYF. The CDR3 coding sequence is TGTGCCAGCAGCGCCCGACAGGGGATGCAAGAGACCCAGTACTTC. Full variable domain (remainder filled in from reference TRBV9 and TRBJ2-5): DSGVTQTPKHLITATGQRVTLRCSPRSGDLSVYWYQQSLDQGLQFLIQYYNGEERAKGNILERFSAQQFPDLHSELNLSSLELGDSALYFCASSARQGMQETQYFGPGTRLLVL.

This clonotype came up many times. This chain uses TRBV24-1 with TRBJ2-7; 9 bases agree with TRBD1. Trimming took 4 bases from V and 4 from J; bases not matched to a gene: 1. Germline V gene sequence: CDR1 KGHDR, CDR2 SFDVKD. This CDR3 comprises 13 residues. The CDR3 DNA reads TGTGCCACCAGTGAGGGGACAGGGTACGAGCAGTACTTC. This encodes CATSEGTGYEQYF.

This clonotype was observed at least ten times. The chain joins TRBV6-2 or TRBV6-3 to TRBJ1-5; D call uncertain. The CDR3 covers 14 residues. Trimming pared 9 bases from V and 2 bases from J, leaving 14 bases between. CDR1 and CDR2 from the germline V gene are MNHEY and SVGEGT. The CDR3 coding sequence is TGTGCCAGTTCAGGAACGGACGGCAATCAGCCCCAGCATTTT. This sequence encodes CASSGTDGNQPQHF.

The chain combines TRBV5-1 with TRBJ1-1, with 7 bases identical to TRBD1. The CDR3 consists of 16 residues. Germline loops: CDR1 SGHRS, CDR2 YFSETQ. Trimming cost V 4 bases and J 3 bases; bases outside gene matches: 12. The CDR3 is CASSERQGSTDTEAFF. The CDR3 region has the DNA TGCGCCAGCAGCGAACGACAGGGATCGACGGACACTGAAGCTTTCTTT.

Concerning this clonotype itself: The limits of the CDR3 on the DNA are not certain, so only TCRdb's listed CDR3 is given. The chain uses TRBV4-2 and TRBJ2-2; the table assigns TRBD1, which was not confirmed against the DNA. The CDR3 extends over 15 residues, inclusive of both ends. Germline values: CDR1 LGHNA, CDR2 YNFKEQ. This CDR3 is CASSQVGSGELFFFF.

This clonotype came up many times. The chain couples TRBV4-1 to TRBJ1-2; a possible D gene is TRBD1 (6 bases). V lost 0 bases and J lost 8, with 13 bases in between. The germline gives CDR1 MGHRA, CDR2 YSYEKL. This CDR3 contains 14 residues. CDR3 in DNA: TGCGCCAGCAGCCAAGATACCAGGGGTGCGGGCTACACCTTC. This gives the protein CASSQDTRGAGYTF.

This clonotype was seen many times. The V and J genes are TRBV7-9 and TRBJ2-7, with 7 bases identical to TRBD1. Germline V CDR1 and CDR2: SEHNR, FQNEAQ (reference sequence). After removal of 5 bases from V and 5 bases from J, the junction contained 3 bases not matched to a gene. The CDR3 totals 12 residues. The CDR3 coding sequence is TGTGCCAGCAGCCTGACAGGGAACGAGCAGTACTTC. Translation: CASSLTGNEQYF.

A note on this clonotype: This likely came from a read error, as a far larger clone is one base away. CDR3 protein: CASSPAETQYF. The CDR3 DNA sequence: TGTGCCAGCAGCCCTGCGGAGACCCAGTACTTC. The J gene is TRBJ2-5, the V gene TRBV7-2; D unresolved. Germline CDR1 is SGHTA and CDR2 is FQGNSA. The CDR3 spans 11 residues. Trimming cost V 5 bases and J 5 bases, with 6 bases left between them. Supplemented by reference TRBV7-2 and TRBJ2-5, the full variable domain reads GAGVSQSPSNKVTEKGKDVELRCDPISGHTALYWYRQSLGQGLEFLIYFQGNSAPDKSGLPSDRFSAERTGGSVSTLTIQRTQQEDSAVYLCASSPAETQYFGPGTRLLVL.

This clonotype was observed at least ten times. The chain carries TRBV5-1 and TRBJ2-7, with D perhaps TRBD1 (6 bases). V shed 2 bases and J shed 3 bases, with 12 bases lying between them. This CDR3 region has 14 residues. CDR1 is SGHRS and CDR2 is YFSETQ in the germline V gene. Here the CDR3 reads CASSLSTGYYEQYF. The CDR3 DNA reads as TGCGCCAGCAGCTTATCTACAGGGTACTACGAGCAGTACTTC.

This chain links TRBV5-8 with TRBJ2-1; 13 bases fit TRBD2. Germline V gene lookup returns CDR1 SGHTS and CDR2 YDEGEE. The CDR3 covers 19 residues. The V and J ends lost 4 bases and 6 bases, in that order; junction bases with no gene match: 16. CDR3 amino acids: CASSLGLAGAPMGGNEQFF. Here the CDR3 DNA reads TGTGCCAGCAGCCTCGGACTAGCGGGGGCCCCCATGGGAGGCAATGAGCAGTTCTTC.

This clonotype has a count of ten or more. This chain uses TRBV29-1 with TRBJ2-5; D gene unclear. Germline loops: CDR1 SQVTM, CDR2 ANQGSEA. This CDR3 has 10 amino acids. Deletions cut 3 bases from V and 3 bases from J, with 2 bases between. CDR3 bases: TGCAGCGTTGAGGAAGAGACCCAGTACTTC. Its translation: CSVEEETQYF. Full variable domain (remainder filled in from reference TRBV29-1 and TRBJ2-5): SAVISQKPSRDICQRGTSLTIQCQVDSQVTMMFWYRQQPGQSLTLIATANQGSEATYESGFVIDKFPISRPNLTFSTLTVSNMSPEDSSIYLCSVEEETQYFGPGTRLLVL.

There are many counts of this clonotype. The CDR3, as DNA: TGTGCCAGCTCACCAAAGGCTTCTGGGGCCAACGTCCTGACTTTC. Translated, it gives CASSPKASGANVLTF. The gene calls are TRBV18 and TRBJ2-6; D ambiguous. The V gene's germline CDR1 is KGHSH and CDR2 LQKENI. V was trimmed by 2 bases and J by 1 base, leaving 6 bases between them. This CDR3 has 15 amino acids.

The chain recombines TRBV4-2 with TRBJ2-3; D is unclear. The germline V gene has CDR1 LGHNA and CDR2 YNFKEQ. The CDR3 covers 17 residues. Trimming pared 0 bases from V and 0 bases from J, leaving 13 bases between. The CDR3, as DNA: TGTGCCAGCAGCCAAGAAAAGTCGTGGACCAGCACAGATACGCAGTATTTT. Protein: CASSQEKSWTSTDTQYF.

The sample holds many counts of this clonotype. J is TRBJ2-1 and V is TRBV12-3 or TRBV12-4; D is unresolved. V gave up 3 bases and J gave up 4 bases, with 7 bases separating them. CDR3 length: 13 amino acids. This chain's CDR3 is CASSLVNYNEQFF. CDR3 nucleotide sequence: TGTGCCAGCAGTTTGGTCAATTACAATGAGCAGTTCTTC.

This clonotype was recorded at least ten times. The V and J genes are TRBV7-2 and TRBJ2-3, with D tentatively TRBD1 (5 bases). CDR1 and CDR2 from the germline V gene are SGHTA and FQGNSA. CDR3 length: 18 residues. The V end was cut by 3 bases, the J end by 4 bases, with 23 bases between. The CDR3 protein is CASSFYGAFASSPDTQYF. CDR3 sequence (DNA): TGTGCCAGCAGCTTTTATGGGGCGTTTGCTAGTTCCCCAGATACGCAGTATTTT.

This clonotype was seen more than once but under ten times. The CDR3 spells CASLGQGYPYEQYF. The CDR3 DNA reads as TGTGCCTCGCTGGGACAGGGCTATCCCTACGAGCAGTACTTC. The chain employs TRBV28 and TRBJ2-7; 9 nucleotides match TRBD1. J lost 2 bases, V lost 11 bases, and 10 bases had no gene match. CDR1 is MDHEN and CDR2 is SYDVKM in the germline V gene. The CDR3 loop spans 14 amino acids.

This clonotype was seen repeatedly, ten times or more. This chain joins TRBV7-9 and TRBJ2-3; 8 bases map to TRBD1. This CDR3 region has 14 residues. V lost 4 bases and J lost 2; bases outside the gene matches: 2. The germline V gene has CDR1 SEHNR and CDR2 FQNEAQ (reference sequence). The CDR3: CASSWTGFTDTQYF. The CDR3 DNA is TGTGCCAGCAGCTGGACAGGGTTCACAGATACGCAGTATTTT.

The rearrangement links TRBV12-3 or TRBV12-4 to TRBJ2-4; 7 bases align to TRBD1. The CDR3 has 13 residues. Trimming took 6 bases from V and 7 from J; bases not matched to a gene: 6. Here the CDR3 reads CASRHDRANIQYF. Here the CDR3 DNA reads TGTGCCAGCAGACACGACAGGGCGAACATTCAGTACTTC.

In its sample, this clonotype was seen many times. The chain employs TRBV11-2 and TRBJ2-1; unclear D gene. V dropped 2 bases and J dropped 2 bases, with 10 bases sitting between them. The germline V gene encodes CDR1 SGHAT and CDR2 FQNNGV. This CDR3 spans 15 amino acids. CDR3 nucleotide sequence: TGTGCCAGCAGCTTACAAGGAAGGACCTACAATGAGCAGTTCTTC. It translates to CASSLQGRTYNEQFF.

The table lists this clonotype with many counts. This chain uses TRBV4-3 with TRBJ2-7, with 12 positions matching TRBD2. J was trimmed by 7 bases and V by 1 base; bases with no gene match: 5. This CDR3 region has 15 residues. Germline V gene sequence: CDR1 LGHNA, CDR2 YSLEER. CDR3 amino acids: CASSQASGRVREQYF. The DNA of the CDR3 is TGCGCCAGCAGCCAAGCTAGCGGGAGGGTCAGGGAGCAGTACTTC.

This clonotype has a handful of counts. The chain is built from TRBV5-1 and TRBJ2-5; unclear D gene. Germline CDR1 SGHRS, CDR2 YFSETQ. Trimming took 4 bases from V and 1 from J, leaving 11 bases between them. This CDR3 spans 14 amino acids. DNA for the CDR3: TGCGCCAGCAGCGCGGTGACGGGCCAAGAGACCCAGTACTTC. Its translation is CASSAVTGQETQYF.

The rearrangement uses TRBV30 and TRBJ2-6; no clear D. CDR3 length: 15 amino acids. CDR1 is GTSNPN and CDR2 is SVGIG in the germline V gene (reference sequence). Trimming stripped 6 bases from V and 0 bases from J, with 12 bases between. The CDR3 loop reads CACWASGSGANVLTF. CDR3 in DNA: TGTGCCTGCTGGGCGTCGGGCTCTGGGGCCAACGTCCTGACTTTC.

This clonotype was seen many times. Compared with germline, one end of the junction differs, possibly owing to a read error. The chain is built from TRBV4-1 and TRBJ2-7; D uncertain. The CDR3 runs to 13 residues. Germline lookup yields CDR1 MGHRA and CDR2 YSYEKL. Here the CDR3 reads CASSLSLTYEQYF. The CDR3 nucleotides are TGTGCCAGCAGCCTGTCTCTGACCTACGAGCAGTACTTC.

This clonotype was observed at least ten times. The chain couples TRBV28 to TRBJ1-2; possible D gene TRBD1, 6 bases. Trimming took off 3 bases at V and 2 bases at J, with 16 bases between the two ends. This CDR3 contains 16 residues. Per germline, CDR1 MDHEN and CDR2 SYDVKM. The CDR3 here is CASSFPGQTKNYGYTF. CDR3 nucleotide sequence: TGTGCCAGCAGTTTCCCCGGACAGACGAAAAACTATGGCTACACCTTC.

This clonotype was recorded many times. The V gene is TRBV6-1, the J gene TRBJ2-3; a weak D match, TRBD1 (6 bases). V was clipped by 2 bases and J by 0 bases, with 12 bases between them. CDR3 length equals 16 residues. The germline V gene encodes CDR1 MNHNS and CDR2 SASEGT. CDR3 residues: CASSEIWQGSTDTQYF. CDR3 in DNA: TGTGCCAGCAGTGAAATCTGGCAGGGGAGCACAGATACGCAGTATTTT.

This clonotype was counted ten times or more. The chain uses TRBV7-9 and TRBJ1-2; 11 nucleotides agree with TRBD1. Germline V CDR1 and CDR2: SEHNR, FQNEAQ (reference sequence). The CDR3 consists of 15 residues. Trimming removed 5 bases from V and 8 bases from J; junction bases left unmatched: 10. The CDR3 loop reads CASSPEDRGLGGYTF. CDR3 DNA sequence: TGTGCCAGCAGCCCCGAGGACAGGGGGCTTGGAGGCTACACCTTC.